The 22 T cell receptor beta chains below were found in one sample sequenced in a study of T cells in Graves' hyperthyroidism and ophthalmopathy. The investigators amplified TCR beta CDR3 regions from RNA transcripts. Using the HTBI primer set, a first-round RT-PCR was run on the TCR CDR3. TCRdb re-analysed the multiplex PCR reads in MiXCR, keeping a single row per CDR3 protein. This table holds a few hundred thousand distinct CDR3 sequences, 46% found once. The sample comprised peripheral blood or thyroid tissue (not recorded which). Receptor source: an adult woman with Graves' disease, either hyperthyroidism or ophthalmopathy (not recorded which).

On this clonotype: One end of the junction does not line up with germline, which may come from a read error. The chain joins TRBV6-6 to TRBJ1-5, with 7 bases aligning to TRBD1. The CDR3 is 17 residues long. CDR1 MNHNY and CDR2 SVGAGI come from the germline V gene (reference sequence). This CDR3 reads CAISGAGGAHSNQPQHF. Here the CDR3 DNA reads TGTGCCATCAGTGGGGCAGGGGGAGCCCATAGCAATCAGCCCCAGCATTTT.

The chain combines TRBV9 with TRBJ1-2; TRBD1 agrees at 11 bases. The CDR3 loop spans 15 amino acids. Germline-derived CDR1 and CDR2 are SGDLS and YYNGEE. The trim removed 4 bases at V and 8 bases at J, leaving 10 bases unmatched. The CDR3 is CASSLGQGATGGYTF. The CDR3 region has the DNA TGTGCCAGCAGCCTAGGACAGGGGGCCACAGGAGGCTACACCTTC.

This clonotype was detected a few times. The chain has TRBV29-1 and TRBJ1-1, with D perhaps matching TRBD1 (6 bases). The germline CDR1 and CDR2 sequences are SQVTM and ANQGSEA. The V end was cut by 4 bases, the J end by 8 bases, with 20 bases between. The CDR3 spans 14 residues. The CDR3: CSVAEGGGRGEAFF. Written as DNA, the CDR3 is TGCAGCGTTGCTGAGGGAGGGGGGCGGGGAGAAGCTTTCTTT.

This clonotype was seen at least ten times. The V and J genes are TRBV5-1 and TRBJ1-5, with 8 bases that match TRBD1. This CDR3 comprises 13 residues. The junction had 3 bases not matched to a gene; V was cut back by 3 bases and J by 7 bases. Germline V gives CDR1 SGHRS, CDR2 YFSETQ. This chain's CDR3 is CASSYDRGQPQHF. In nucleotides, the CDR3 is TGCGCCAGCAGCTACGACAGGGGCCAGCCCCAGCATTTT.

This CDR3 reads CASSIFDSNQPQHF. The CDR3, as DNA: TGTGCCAGTAGTATATTCGACAGCAATCAGCCCCAGCATTTT. This sequence joins TRBV19 and TRBJ1-5, with D hard to call. This CDR3 is 14 amino acids long. The V gene lost 2 bases and the J gene lost 1 base, with 6 bases spanning the gap. Germline V CDR1 and CDR2: LNHDA, SQIVND (reference sequence).

This clonotype turned up a few times. The J gene is TRBJ1-3, the V gene TRBV4-1, with D tentatively TRBD1 (6 bases). V lost 5 bases to trimming and J lost 3 bases, with 17 bases between them. Germline CDR1 is MGHRA and CDR2 is YSYEKL. This CDR3 has 16 amino acids. This CDR3 reads CASSFFPRGRGNTIYF. The DNA for the CDR3 is TGCGCCAGCAGCTTCTTCCCCCGGGGGCGTGGAAACACCATATATTTT.

This clonotype was seen repeatedly, ten times or more. The chain is built from TRBV10-3 and TRBJ1-2; D is undetermined. The CDR3 covers 16 residues. Trimming removed 0 bases from V and 1 base from J, with 12 bases in between. CDR1 is ENHRY, CDR2 SYGVKD, per germline. The CDR3 sequence is CAISESSRGNNYGYTF. The CDR3, as DNA: TGTGCCATCAGTGAGTCGAGTAGAGGGAATAACTATGGCTACACCTTC.

At least ten counts were recorded for this clonotype. The chain joins TRBV5-1 to TRBJ2-2; TRBD2 aligns across 14 bases. The trim removed 4 bases at V and 5 bases at J, leaving 7 bases unmatched. In germline, CDR1 is SGHRS, CDR2 YFSETQ. This CDR3 has 17 amino acids. The DNA of the CDR3 is TGCGCCAGCAGCCCGGGACTAGCGGGAGTGTTTACCGGGGAGCTGTTTTTT. Protein sequence: CASSPGLAGVFTGELFF. Supplemented by reference TRBV5-1 and TRBJ2-2, the full variable domain reads KAGVTQTPRYLIKTRGQQVTLSCSPISGHRSVSWYQQTPGQGLQFLFEYFSETQRNKGNFPGRFSGRQFSNSRSEMNVSTLELGDSALYLCASSPGLAGVFTGELFFGEGSRLTVL.

This CDR3 is CASSKGQGGYQPQHF. The CDR3 region has the DNA TGTGCCAGTAGCAAGGGACAGGGAGGCTATCAGCCCCAGCATTTT. The V and J genes are TRBV19 and TRBJ1-5, with TRBD1 identical over 9 bases. Trimming at V came to 6 bases and at J to 5 bases, leaving 8 bases not matched to a gene. The CDR3 runs to 15 residues. Germline V lookup: CDR1 LNHDA, CDR2 SQIVND (reference sequence).

The chain uses TRBV10-3 and TRBJ1-1; no firm D call. There are 13 residues in the CDR3. Germline V gene lookup returns CDR1 ENHRY and CDR2 SYGVKD. Trimming took 7 bases from V and 4 from J, leaving 13 bases between them. This CDR3 reads CAIIPQLGTEAFF. For the CDR3, the DNA is TGTGCCATCATCCCCCAGTTGGGCACTGAAGCTTTCTTT.

The chain has TRBV7-8 and TRBJ1-6, with 11 bases lining up with TRBD1. Germline trimming cut 4 bases from V and 10 bases from J; bases unmatched to any gene: 6. This CDR3 has 15 amino acids. Germline CDR1 SGHVS, CDR2 FQNEAQ. CDR3 nucleotide sequence: TGTGCCAGCAGCTACGGACAGGGGGCTGAGTCACCCCTCCACTTT. It translates to CASSYGQGAESPLHF.

This clonotype was observed a few times. This chain connects TRBV15 to TRBJ1-1; tentatively, D is TRBD1 (5 bases). Germline assignment: CDR1 LNHNV and CDR2 YYDKDF (reference sequence). This CDR3 contains 13 residues. V dropped 7 bases and J dropped 5 bases, with 14 bases sitting between them. CDR3 loop: CATTVRGRTEAFF. DNA of the CDR3: TGTGCCACCACCGTAAGGGGAAGGACTGAAGCTTTCTTT. Using reference TRBV15 and TRBJ1-1 for the parts outside the CDR3, the full variable domain is DAMVIQNPRYQVTQFGKPVTLSCSQTLNHNVMYWYQQKSSQAPKLLFHYYDKDFNNEADTPDNFQSRRPNTSFCFLDIRSPGLGDTAMYLCATTVRGRTEAFFGQGTRLTVV.

The chain combines TRBV28 with TRBJ2-5, with unresolved D. The CDR3 sequence is 11 residues long. Per germline, CDR1 MDHEN and CDR2 SYDVKM. V gave up 6 bases and J gave up 5 bases, with 7 bases separating them. The CDR3 coding sequence is TGTGCCAGCAGAATTCTGGAGACCCAGTACTTC. Its translation: CASRILETQYF.

This clonotype was detected many times. The chain has TRBV4-1 and TRBJ2-7, with D hard to call. V was pared by 0 bases and J by 0 bases, with 6 bases between. The CDR3 contains 14 residues. Per the germline V gene, CDR1 is MGHRA and CDR2 is YSYEKL. CDR3 bases: TGCGCCAGCAGCCAAGATAGGACCTCCTACGAGCAGTACTTC. Encoded protein: CASSQDRTSYEQYF.

V and J are TRBV5-4 and TRBJ2-2, with 10 bases identical to TRBD2. The CDR3 has 13 residues. Looked up from germline, CDR1 is SGHNT and CDR2 is YYREEE (reference sequence). V was pared by 4 bases and J by 8 bases, with 2 bases of the junction left unmatched. CDR3 sequence (DNA): TGTGCCAGCAGCCAGGGACTAGCGGGGGAGCTGTTTTTT. Translating gives CASSQGLAGELFF.

The chain joins TRBV29-1 to TRBJ1-1; no definite D call. Trimming stripped 5 bases from V and 7 bases from J, with 11 bases between. This CDR3 spans 11 amino acids. Germline-derived CDR1 and CDR2 are SQVTM and ANQGSEA. The CDR3 sequence is CSVLLPHEAFF. The DNA for the CDR3 is TGCAGCGTTTTGTTGCCCCATGAAGCTTTCTTT.

Here the CDR3 reads CASSFDRGDAGSNQPQHF. The CDR3 coding sequence is TGCGCCAGCAGCTTTGACAGGGGGGACGCAGGTAGCAATCAGCCCCAGCATTTT. The chain recombines TRBV5-1 with TRBJ1-5, with 9 nucleotides matching TRBD1. V was clipped by 2 bases and J by 0 bases; unmatched bases: 9. CDR3 length: 18 residues. The germline V gene encodes CDR1 SGHRS and CDR2 YFSETQ.

This clonotype was picked up many times. The rearrangement links TRBV15 to TRBJ1-5, with a tentative D call TRBD1 (5 bases). Germline CDR1 reads LNHNV; CDR2 reads YYDKDF (reference sequence). The CDR3 has 13 residues. V was pared by 8 bases and J by 6 bases, with 14 bases between. The CDR3 nucleotides are TGTGCCACCCGGACACGTATCGGTCAGCCCCAGCATTTT. Its translation is CATRTRIGQPQHF.

This clonotype was detected a few times. The chain joins TRBV6-1 to TRBJ1-6; D remains unclear. CDR1 and CDR2 from the germline V gene are MNHNS and SASEGT. The CDR3 sequence is 15 residues long. Trimming took off 1 base at V and 5 bases at J, with 9 bases between the two ends. CDR3 in amino acids: CASSEVQIDNSPLHF. In nucleotides, the CDR3 is TGTGCCAGCAGTGAAGTTCAGATAGATAATTCACCCCTCCACTTT.

V usage is TRBV10-3 and J usage is TRBJ1-2; TRBD1 aligns across 7 bases. This CDR3 is built from 14 residues. The germline V gene encodes CDR1 ENHRY and CDR2 SYGVKD. CDR3 loop: CARKPGQLLYGYTF. CDR3 nucleotide sequence: TGTGCACGGAAACCGGGACAGCTCCTTTATGGCTACACCTTC.

The rearrangement uses TRBV19 and TRBJ1-1; D not resolved. The CDR3 totals 14 residues. The germline V gene has CDR1 LNHDA and CDR2 SQIVND (reference sequence). Trimming removed 5 bases at V and 0 bases at J, with 10 bases between. CDR3 residues: CASSLGSLNTEAFF. The CDR3 coding sequence is TGTGCCAGTAGTCTCGGCTCCCTGAACACTGAAGCTTTCTTT.

This clonotype was seen repeatedly, ten times or more. The V call is TRBV6-5, the J call TRBJ1-2; D is perhaps TRBD1 (6 bases). Deletions cut 7 bases from V and 2 bases from J, with 14 bases between. This CDR3 comprises 14 residues. The V gene's germline CDR1 is MNHEY and CDR2 SVGAGI. CDR3 sequence reads: CASKISGQNYGYTF. The CDR3, as DNA: TGTGCCAGCAAAATCTCGGGACAAAACTATGGCTACACCTTC.